The sequence of this T cell receptor beta chain was determined in a study of cytomegalovirus exposure and HLA in healthy donors (dated by TCRdb to 2016 to 2017). About the study as a whole: An earlier analysis of about 530 of the donors reported about 280 Gb of sequence data and 100 million to 120 million unique TCR beta sequences obtained from roughly 170 million T cells. Donor age, sex, ethnicity and CMV serostatus were compiled alongside the repertoire data. Class I and class II HLA loci were covered by the typing at four-digit resolution. A later genetic analysis took genome-wide SNP genotypes for about three fifths of the 666 donors and used that subset as a discovery cohort. The study combined high-throughput TCR immunosequencing, statistical association of individual TCRs with disease status, and machine learning to predict cytomegalovirus infection status. The study was designed to test whether signatures of past pathogen exposure could be identified by cataloging public T cell receptors. The T cell repertoires of around 670 subjects were profiled by immunosequencing and related to cytomegalovirus serostatus. Typing coverage varied by locus: about 629-640 donors for A, B, C, DRB1 and DQB1; under 550 for DQA1; more than 600 for DPA1; more than 450 for DPB1. The later analysis used no new phenotypic data to find candidate immune exposures, relying instead on TCR beta sequences and their occurrence across donors. Among 300 to 450 genotyped donors of the cohort, an average of around 240,000 unique TCR beta nucleotide sequences were sequenced per donor, roughly a sixth of them non-productive. Every discovery cohort repertoire had been produced on one sequencing platform. Several DR-DQ haplotypes were handled as single units for association and clustering because linkage in the cohort was strong. A later analysis re-examined previously published TCR beta repertoires from around 670 donors and added high-resolution HLA genotyping to investigate patterns of TCR occurrence. A separate validation cohort of roughly 130 different subjects was used in addition to the roughly 670-subject first cohort. To decide whether each TCR beta V gene segment behaved as functional or pseudogenic, an earlier analysis of some 600 of the donors relied on high-throughput TCR beta sequencing. An early release that covered some 630 HLA-typed donors contained approximately 300 gigabases of sequencing data and tens of millions of unique TCR sequences. Of the 350 to 400 genotyped donors, roughly 85% fell in the genetic ancestry cluster associated with self-reported Caucasian donors.

Reading the germline V gene (reference sequence) gives CDR1 PRHDT and CDR2 FYEKMQ. V is pruned by 4 bases and J by 7 bases, leaving 9 bases of the junction without a gene match. Including cysteine and phenylalanine, the CDR3 has 15 amino acids. Just CDR3 DNA is preserved here, 45 bases in frame from base 1. Turning to this clone: Its specific antigen is unknown. Nothing much larger sits one base from this clone, and base qualities are not available.

Library preparation used the immunoSEQ multiplex PCR assay. For the multiplex PCR, a mixture combining 60 forward primers for TCR Vbeta segments and 13 reverse primers for TCR Jbeta segments was used. The CDR3 region of rearranged TCR beta genes was amplified from genomic DNA by a multiplex PCR assay. On the Illumina HiSeq System, the amplified TCR beta libraries were sequenced as 87-base-pair reads. As for the authors' bioinformatics: In a later analysis, 70 million to 95 million unique TCR beta chains were counted across the 666 repertoires, and about 10 million of these chains were shared by at least two donors. Raw reads were error-corrected and collapsed into unique sequences by a nearest-neighbor algorithm in which closely related sequences were merged to remove PCR and sequencing errors. V, D and J gene segments were assigned by aligning CDR3 sequences to IMGT reference sequences. Each retained sequence needed at least a six-nucleotide match to both a V gene segment and a J gene segment. A rearrangement was called productive if the CDR3 had no stop codons and remained in frame with V and J, and every other rearrangement was called non-productive. Following IMGT convention, CDR3 was defined as the stretch from the second conserved V-encoded cysteine to the conserved J-encoded phenylalanine. The earlier analysis of about 590 of the donors excluded sequences that lacked an unambiguous match to a single V gene segment. In an earlier analysis of approximately 560 of the donors, a V segment was called functional when productive rearrangements were above 56.7%, and segregating when the standard deviation between donors exceeded 5%. A statistical classification framework was developed to diagnose cytomegalovirus status using the catalog of TCR beta chain sequences. V and J gene assignment, in a later analysis, came from comparing TCR nucleotide sequences with IMGT/GENE-DB human TR gene sequences. In a later analysis, CDR3 sequences and most-parsimonious VDJ recombination scenarios were assigned using the TCRdist pipeline. In a later analysis, every TCR beta chain was defined by the combination of its CDR3 amino acid sequence and its V-gene family, and reads without a unique V-gene family were dropped. A later analysis removed several hundred highly shared, low-generation-probability nucleotide sequences to deal with suspected cross-contamination and a sequencing artifact. In a later analysis, a clonal expansion index for each public chain was calculated from normalized within-repertoire ranks of inferred template counts. Generation probabilities in a later analysis came from a VDJ recombination model fitted to out-of-frame rearrangements, and those results were checked against IGoR. A later analysis scored TCR-TCR, TCR-HLA and TCR-CMV co-occurrence with hypergeometric tests, applying a repertoire-size bias correction to TCR pairs. A later analysis estimated false discovery rates by permuting HLA or CMV assignments 20 times. In a later analysis, co-occurring TCRs were grouped using DBSCAN, and TCRdist sequence similarity was added for clustering within HLA-allele-positive subsets. Repertoires with fewer than 30,000 or more than 120,000 public chains, plus five repertoires with anomalous nucleotide sharing, were excluded from co-occurrence clustering. TCRdb mirrors the immuneACCESS table, restricted to in-frame sequences. Some clones are absent from its copies; in checked studies, under half trace to an unresolved V gene, and the reason for the others is unknown. V, J and clone size are those of that table, while D and trimming were read from the DNA. The sample records roughly 170,000 clones, 75% to 85% of which are singletons. The ten largest clones capture about 0.64% of the sample.

Here is what the overall study found, with its caveats: In a later analysis, HLA-associated TCR beta chains showed more clonal expansion and lower generation probabilities than non-associated chains that were equally common. Most CMV-associated TCR beta chains appeared to be HLA-restricted in a later analysis, and the HLA associations seemed to be driven largely by CMV exposure. Correlated functional status among segregating V segments might be attributable to linkage disequilibrium, but an unknown experimental factor could not be ruled out. Presence/absence analyses assumed roughly uniform sequencing depth across donors, an assumption that may not hold. In a later analysis, around 17,000 TCR beta sequences were associated with specific HLA alleles at a false discovery rate of 0.05. Most TCR sequences were observed very rarely across donors, whereas some public TCRs were present in many individuals. The 87-base-pair reads could not distinguish some IMGT-functional V segments, including TRBV6-2 and TRBV6-3, so those segments were excluded. A further reported finding was that TCR beta sequences accurately predicted the HLA-A and HLA-B alleles for most subjects in the first cohort. A cluster of highly shared sequence variants was judged likely to represent a technical artifact of the sequencing pipeline. The study listed 150 to 200 TCR beta chains as associated with cytomegalovirus. When HLA alleles, especially DR and DQ, strongly co-occurred, attributing TCR associations to individual alleles was difficult. For the cohort, immune exposure information was limited to CMV serostatus. The classifier was reported to diagnose cytomegalovirus status with high specificity and sensitivity in both the original and validation cohorts. In a later genetic analysis, a missense DCLRE1C variant was associated with V-gene and J-gene trimming of TCR beta chains, and the association was replicated in an independent cohort. A later genetic analysis reported fewer N-insertions in productive TCRs among donors in an Asian-associated ancestry cluster than the approximately 670-donor mean. An earlier analysis of approximately 540 of the donors showed that most TCR beta V segments appeared in productive rearrangements either about 90% or about 30% of the time, which broadly matched IMGT annotations. Several of the top co-occurrence clusters appeared to be linked to parvovirus B19, influenza, CMV and Epstein-Barr virus, according to a later analysis. Because HLA typing was unavailable for some donors at each locus, only the typed subset was used in association tests. The authors suggested that the approach could potentially be generalized to other disease states and immunological phenotypes. Because counts were too low, more than 15 rarely observed V segments, including chromosome 9 orphons, were excluded from the earlier analysis of about 500 of the donors. This cohort had only TCR beta chains sequenced, and the lack of alpha or paired-chain data limited which features could be detected. In vitro tests confirmed that three of the cytomegalovirus-associated TCR beta chains recognize cytomegalovirus antigens. According to a later analysis, TCR association rates differed among HLA loci, with DRB1 alleles showing the most associated TCRs and HLA-C alleles showing the fewest.

The cohort was made up of under 800 healthy bone marrow donors. Cohort members were all nominally healthy when sampled, although unrecorded immune exposures were likely present. The donor was CMV seronegative and belonged to the group of 350 to 400 seronegative cohort members. A peripheral blood sample was collected from each donor, and TCR beta sequencing was performed on peripheral blood mononuclear cells. The Qiagen DNeasy Blood Extraction Kit was used to extract genomic DNA from the blood cell samples. The origin of this receptor is a boy aged 10-17 years in good health and CMV-seronegative. The rearranged segments are TRBV13 and TRBJ2-7; 11 junctional bases match TRBD2. Sequenced input: PBMCs. The nucleotides are TGTGCCAGCAGCTCTAGCGGGGGGACCTTAGGGGAGCAGTACTTC. This yields the protein CASSSSGGTLGEQYF.